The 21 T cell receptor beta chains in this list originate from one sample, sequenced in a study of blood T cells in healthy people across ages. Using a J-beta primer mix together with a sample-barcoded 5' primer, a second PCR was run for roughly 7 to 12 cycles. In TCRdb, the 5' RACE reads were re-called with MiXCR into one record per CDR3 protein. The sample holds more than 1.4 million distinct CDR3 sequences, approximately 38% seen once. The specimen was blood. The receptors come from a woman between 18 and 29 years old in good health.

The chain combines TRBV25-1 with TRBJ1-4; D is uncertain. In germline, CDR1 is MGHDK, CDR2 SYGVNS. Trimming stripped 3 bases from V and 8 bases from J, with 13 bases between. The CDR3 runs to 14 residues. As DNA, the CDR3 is TGTGCCAGCAGTGAGCCCACGCATCGGGAAAAACTGTTTTTT. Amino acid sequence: CASSEPTHREKLFF.

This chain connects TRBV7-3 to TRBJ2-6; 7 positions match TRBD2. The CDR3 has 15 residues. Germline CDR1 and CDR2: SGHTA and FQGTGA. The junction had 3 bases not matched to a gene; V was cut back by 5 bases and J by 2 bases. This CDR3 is CASSDRGAGANVLTF. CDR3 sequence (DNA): TGTGCCAGCAGCGACCGGGGGGCTGGGGCCAACGTCCTGACTTTC.

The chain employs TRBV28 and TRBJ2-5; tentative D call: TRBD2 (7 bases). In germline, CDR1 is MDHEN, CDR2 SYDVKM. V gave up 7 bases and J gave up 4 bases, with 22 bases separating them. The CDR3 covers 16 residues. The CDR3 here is CASTGGPATHLETQYF. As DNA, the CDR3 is TGTGCCAGCACGGGGGGCCCCGCCACCCATTTAGAGACCCAGTACTTC.

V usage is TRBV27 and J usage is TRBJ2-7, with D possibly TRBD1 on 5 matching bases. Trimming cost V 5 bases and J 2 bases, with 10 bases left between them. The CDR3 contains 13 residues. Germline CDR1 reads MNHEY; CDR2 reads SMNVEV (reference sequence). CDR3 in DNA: TGTGCCAGCAGTCGTAAGGGGCCCTACGAGCAGTACTTC. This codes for CASSRKGPYEQYF.

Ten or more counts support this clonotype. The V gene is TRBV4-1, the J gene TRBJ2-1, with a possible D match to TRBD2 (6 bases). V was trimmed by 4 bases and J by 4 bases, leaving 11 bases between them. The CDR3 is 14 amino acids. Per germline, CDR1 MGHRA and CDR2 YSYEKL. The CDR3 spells CASSPLGLYNEQFF. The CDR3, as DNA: TGCGCCAGCAGCCCCCTCGGACTATACAATGAGCAGTTCTTC.

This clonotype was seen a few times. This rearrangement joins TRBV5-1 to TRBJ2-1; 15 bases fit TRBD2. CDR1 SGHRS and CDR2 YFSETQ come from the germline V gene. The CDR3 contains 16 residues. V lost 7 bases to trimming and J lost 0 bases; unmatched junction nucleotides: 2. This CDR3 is CASGTSGRSSYNEQFF. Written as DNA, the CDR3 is TGCGCCAGCGGGACTAGCGGGAGGAGCTCCTACAATGAGCAGTTCTTC. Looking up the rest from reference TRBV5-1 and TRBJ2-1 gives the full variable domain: KAGVTQTPRYLIKTRGQQVTLSCSPISGHRSVSWYQQTPGQGLQFLFEYFSETQRNKGNFPGRFSGRQFSNSRSEMNVSTLELGDSALYLCASGTSGRSSYNEQFFGPGTRLTVL.

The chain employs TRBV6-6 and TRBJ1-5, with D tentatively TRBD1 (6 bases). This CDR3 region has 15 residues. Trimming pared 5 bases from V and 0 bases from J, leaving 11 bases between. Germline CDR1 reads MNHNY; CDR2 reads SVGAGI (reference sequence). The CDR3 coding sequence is TGTGCCAGCAGTACCACAGGGCATAGCAATCAGCCCCAGCATTTT. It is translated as CASSTTGHSNQPQHF.

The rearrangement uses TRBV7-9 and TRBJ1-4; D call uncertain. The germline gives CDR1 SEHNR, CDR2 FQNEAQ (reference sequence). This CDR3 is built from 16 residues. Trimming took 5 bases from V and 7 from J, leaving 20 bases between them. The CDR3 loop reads CASSPQAAGYGEKLFF. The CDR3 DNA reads TGTGCCAGCAGCCCGCAAGCGGCTGGGTACGGTGAAAAACTGTTTTTT.

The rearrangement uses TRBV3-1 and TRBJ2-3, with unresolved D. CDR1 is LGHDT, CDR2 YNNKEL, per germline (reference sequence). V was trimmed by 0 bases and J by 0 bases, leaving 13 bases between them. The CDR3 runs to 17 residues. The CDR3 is CASSQDGWLSSTDTQYF. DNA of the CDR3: TGTGCCAGCAGCCAAGATGGATGGCTATCGAGCACAGATACGCAGTATTTT.

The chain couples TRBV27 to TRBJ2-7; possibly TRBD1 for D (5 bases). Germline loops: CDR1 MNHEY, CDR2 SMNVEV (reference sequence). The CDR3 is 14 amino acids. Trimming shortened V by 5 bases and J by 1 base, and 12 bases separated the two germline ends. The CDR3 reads CASSGAGASYEQYF. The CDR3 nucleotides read TGTGCCAGCAGTGGGGCAGGCGCGTCCTACGAGCAGTACTTC.

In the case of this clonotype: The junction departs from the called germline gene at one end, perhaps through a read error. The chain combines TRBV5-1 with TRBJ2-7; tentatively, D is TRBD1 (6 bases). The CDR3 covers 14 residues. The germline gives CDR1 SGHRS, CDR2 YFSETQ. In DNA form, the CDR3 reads TGCGCCAGCAGCTACAACAGGGCACTCTACGAGCAGAACTTC. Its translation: CASSYNRALYEQNF.

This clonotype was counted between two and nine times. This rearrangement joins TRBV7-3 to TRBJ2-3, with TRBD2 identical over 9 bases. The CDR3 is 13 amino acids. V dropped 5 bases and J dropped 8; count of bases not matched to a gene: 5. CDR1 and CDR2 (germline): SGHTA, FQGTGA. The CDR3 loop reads CASSPAAGGTQYF. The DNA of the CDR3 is TGTGCCAGCAGCCCAGCAGCGGGAGGTACGCAGTATTTT.

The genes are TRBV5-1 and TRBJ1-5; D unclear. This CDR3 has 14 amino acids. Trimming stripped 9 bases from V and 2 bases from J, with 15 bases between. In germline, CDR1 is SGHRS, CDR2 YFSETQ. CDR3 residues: CATEESGRNQPQHF. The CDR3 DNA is TGCGCCACAGAGGAGAGTGGCCGCAATCAGCCCCAGCATTTT.

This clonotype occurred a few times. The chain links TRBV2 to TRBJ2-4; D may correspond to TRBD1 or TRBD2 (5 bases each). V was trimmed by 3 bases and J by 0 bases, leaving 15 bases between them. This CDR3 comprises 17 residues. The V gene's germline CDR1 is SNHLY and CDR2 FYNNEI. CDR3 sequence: CASSDRESVLAKNIQYF. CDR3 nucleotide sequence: TGTGCCAGCAGTGACAGGGAGTCGGTACTAGCCAAAAACATTCAGTACTTC.

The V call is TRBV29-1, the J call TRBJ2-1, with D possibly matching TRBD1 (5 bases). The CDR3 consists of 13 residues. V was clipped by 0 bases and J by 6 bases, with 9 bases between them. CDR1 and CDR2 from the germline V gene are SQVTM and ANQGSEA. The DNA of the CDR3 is TGCAGCGTTGAAGAGGACATTGCCAATGAGCAGTTCTTC. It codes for CSVEEDIANEQFF.

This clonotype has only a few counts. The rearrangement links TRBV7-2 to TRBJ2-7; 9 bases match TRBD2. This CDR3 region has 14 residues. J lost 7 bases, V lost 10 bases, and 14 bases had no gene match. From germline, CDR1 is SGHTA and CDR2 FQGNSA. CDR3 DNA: TGTGCCACCGCGCGACTAGCGGCCTACAATGAGCAGTACTTC. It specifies CATARLAAYNEQYF. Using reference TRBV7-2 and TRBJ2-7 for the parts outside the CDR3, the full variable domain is GAGVSQSPSNKVTEKGKDVELRCDPISGHTALYWYRQSLGQGLEFLIYFQGNSAPDKSGLPSDRFSAERTGGSVSTLTIQRTQQEDSAVYLCATARLAAYNEQYFGPGTRLTVT.

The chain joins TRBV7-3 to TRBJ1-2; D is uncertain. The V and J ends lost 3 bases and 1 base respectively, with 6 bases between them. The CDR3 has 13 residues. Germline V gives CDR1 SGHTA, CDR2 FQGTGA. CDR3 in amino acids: CASSFKVNYGYTF. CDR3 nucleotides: TGTGCCAGCAGCTTTAAGGTTAACTATGGCTACACCTTC.

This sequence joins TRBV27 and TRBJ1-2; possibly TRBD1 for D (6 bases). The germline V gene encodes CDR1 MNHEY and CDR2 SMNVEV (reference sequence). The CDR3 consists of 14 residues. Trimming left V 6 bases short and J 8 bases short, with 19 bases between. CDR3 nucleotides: TGTGCCAGCAGGGGGGCCGGGACCACCAGGGGCTACACCTTC. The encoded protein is CASRGAGTTRGYTF.

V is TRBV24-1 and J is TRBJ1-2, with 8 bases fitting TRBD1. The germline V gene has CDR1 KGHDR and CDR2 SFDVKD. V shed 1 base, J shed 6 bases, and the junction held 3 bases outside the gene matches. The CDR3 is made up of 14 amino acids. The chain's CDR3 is CATSDLGQGHGYTF. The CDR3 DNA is TGTGCCACCAGTGATTTAGGACAGGGCCATGGCTACACCTTC.

The CDR3 loop is CASGLGQGAGDTEAFF. The CDR3 nucleotides are TGCGCCAGCGGCCTCGGACAGGGGGCGGGGGACACTGAAGCTTTCTTT. The chain recombines TRBV4-1 with TRBJ1-1, with 11 bases identical to TRBD1. V dropped 8 bases and J dropped 3; count of bases not matched to a gene: 11. This CDR3 is 16 amino acids long. From germline, CDR1 is MGHRA and CDR2 YSYEKL.

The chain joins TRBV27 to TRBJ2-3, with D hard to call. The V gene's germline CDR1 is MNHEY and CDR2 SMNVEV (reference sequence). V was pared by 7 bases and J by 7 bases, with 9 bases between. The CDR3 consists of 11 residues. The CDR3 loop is CASTLGNTQYF. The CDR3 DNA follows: TGTGCCAGCACCTTGGGCAATACGCAGTATTTT.